This entry describes one T cell receptor beta chain. The clone's antigen remains unknown. The sample belongs to a study of T cells expressing NK-cell markers (dated by TCRdb to 2019 to 2021). Notes on the research overall: In sorted CD3+CD56+NKG2C+, CD3+CD56+NKG2C- and CD3+CD56-NKG2C+ T-cell subsets from eight donors, TCR beta-chain repertoires were profiled. Randomly selected healthy volunteers, three men and five women, were used as the eight sequenced donors. Among the eight sequenced donors, seven were HCMV-seropositive and one was HCMV-seronegative. Libraries were sequenced as 2 x 150 bp reads on Illumina HiSeq 2000/2500, MiSeq or NextSeq. The paper's findings and limits, for the study overall: Those dominant clonotypes were again the most abundant among CD3+CD56-NKG2C+ cells in a few donors, at about 28.3-65%. In roughly six donors, the dominant CD3+CD56+NKG2C+ clonotypes were among the top 10 CD8+ clonotypes and accounted for roughly 1.0-8% of CD8+ T cells. Whether the expanded NKG2C-expressing T cell clones were specific for HCMV antigens remained unclear.

The germline V gene provides CDR1 MDHEN and CDR2 SYDVKM. The CDR3 sequence holds 13 residues, the cysteine and phenylalanine included. No DNA is listed. The sequencer was an Illumina HiSeq 2000. 5'RACE template switching, by which a universal primer site and unique molecular identifiers were added, was used to make TCR beta cDNA libraries. Priming for cDNA synthesis came from the TCR beta constant segment, and two successive PCR amplification steps followed. Concerning the study's data processing: MIGEC was used to demultiplex reads and group the reads by UMI, and MiTCR was used to assemble and quantify clonotypes. Only TCR cDNA sequences supported by at least two reads were kept to exclude erroneous sequences. The tcR package was used for downstream repertoire analysis, and clonotypes were matched between fractions using CDR3 nucleotide sequence together with V segment. VDJmatch was used to annotate antigen specificity against VDJdb, with one amino acid substitution allowed in CDR3. The reads were reprocessed in TCRdb, with one entry per CDR3 protein sequence and no accompanying DNA. These V and J calls originate from TCRdb's pipeline instead of the authors' own analysis. The table for this sample lists around 180,000 distinct CDR3 sequences. Of the sample, around 20% is held by the ten largest clones.

To determine HCMV serostatus, a commercial ELISA kit was used to detect HCMV-specific IgG in serum. Ficoll density gradient centrifugation was used to isolate peripheral blood mononuclear cells from blood. This clonotype was obtained from a man aged 18-70 years in good health. The source material was blood T cells: a sorted CD56 or NKG2C T cell subset, CD4+ or CD8+ T cells, or bulk PBMC T cells (not recorded which). The chain was built from TRBV28 and TRBJ1-5. The CDR3 in this case is CASSLEPRGSRHF.